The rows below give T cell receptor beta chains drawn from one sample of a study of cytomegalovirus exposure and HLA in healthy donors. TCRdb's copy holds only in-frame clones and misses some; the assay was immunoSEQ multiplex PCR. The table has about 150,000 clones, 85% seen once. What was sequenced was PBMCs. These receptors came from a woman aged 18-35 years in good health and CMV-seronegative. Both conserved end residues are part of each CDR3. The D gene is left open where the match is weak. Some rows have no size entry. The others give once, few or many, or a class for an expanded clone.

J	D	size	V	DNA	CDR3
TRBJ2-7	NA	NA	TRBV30	TGTGCCTGGAGTTCCAAAGGGGGGGGCGAGTACGAGCAGTACTTC	CAWSSKGGGEYEQYF
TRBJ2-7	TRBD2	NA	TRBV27	TGTGCCAGCTCTGTAGCGGGCCACCCCACCTACGAGCAGTACTTC	CASSVAGHPTYEQYF
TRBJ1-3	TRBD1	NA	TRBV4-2	TGTGCCAGCAGCCAGGGACAGCGCCCCTCTGGAAACACCATATATTTT	CASSQGQRPSGNTIYF
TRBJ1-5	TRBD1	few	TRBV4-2	TGTGCCAGCAGCCCCGACAGGGATCAGCCCCAGCATTTT	CASSPDRDQPQHF
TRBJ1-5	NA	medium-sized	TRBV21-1	TGTGCCAGCAGCTTCGATCAGCCCCAGCATTTT	CASSFDQPQHF
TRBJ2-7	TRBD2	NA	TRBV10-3	TGTGCCTCCCACGGGAGGGACTACGAGCAGTACTTC	CASHGRDYEQYF
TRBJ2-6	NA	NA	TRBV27	TGTGCCAGCAGTGGGGGGACCTCCTCTGGGGCCAACGTCCTGACTTTC	CASSGGTSSGANVLTF
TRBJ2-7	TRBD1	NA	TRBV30	TGTGCCTGGAGTGTAAGGGACAGGCTCCTGTGG	CAWSVRDRLLW
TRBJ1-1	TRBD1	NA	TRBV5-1	TGCGCCAGCAGCCGACAGGGGGCTTGGGACACTGAAGCTTTCTTT	CASSRQGAWDTEAFF
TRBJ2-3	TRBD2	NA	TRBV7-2	TGTGCCAGCAGCTTAAGGACTAGCGGGAGTATGGATACGCAGTATTTT	CASSLRTSGSMDTQYF
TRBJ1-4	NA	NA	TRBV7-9	TGTGCCAGCAGCCGGGGGGAGTCCGAAAAACTGTTTTTT	CASSRGESEKLFF
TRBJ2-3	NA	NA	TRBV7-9	TGTGCCAGCAGCTTAGATATAGATACGCAGTATTTT	CASSLDIDTQYF
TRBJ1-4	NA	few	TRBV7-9	TGTGCCAGCAGCACCGGGGGGGAAAAACTGTTTTTT	CASSTGGEKLFF
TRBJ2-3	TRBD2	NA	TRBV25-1	TGTGCCAGCGGAGCCCTTACTAGCGGGAGGGCCACAGATACGCAGTATTTT	CASGALTSGRATDTQYF
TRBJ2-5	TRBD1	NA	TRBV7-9	TGTGCCAGCAGCCGTCCGGGACAGGGAGATGAGACCCAGTACTTC	CASSRPGQGDETQYF
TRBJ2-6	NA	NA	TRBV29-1	TGCAGCGTAAATTTGGGGGGCTCTGGGGCCAACGTCCTGACTTTC	CSVNLGGSGANVLTF
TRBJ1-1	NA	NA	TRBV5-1	TGCGCCAGCAGCTTGTCGGGACACTTGAACACTGAAGCTTTCTTT	CASSLSGHLNTEAFF
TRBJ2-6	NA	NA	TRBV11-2	TGTGCCAGCAGCTTTATATCCGGGGCCAACGTCCTGACTTTC	CASSFISGANVLTF
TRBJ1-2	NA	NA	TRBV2	TGTGCCAGCAGAGACGACAGCGGGCATGGCTACACCTTC	CASRDDSGHGYTF